One T cell receptor (beta chain) is described in this entry. The antigen remains undetermined. The PCR had 60 Vbeta and 13 Jbeta primers. Data came from immunoSEQ multiplex PCR; TCRdb stores just in-frame clones and leaves some out. The sample consists of tens of thousands of clones, about four fifths of them appearing once. The sample belongs to a study of cytomegalovirus exposure and HLA in healthy donors. Study in general: Caucasian-associated ancestry cluster membership applied to about four fifths of over 350 genotyped donors.

Study-level results: When analyzed later, a missense DCLRE1C variant was found to be linked to TCR beta V- and J-gene trimming.

The source material was PBMCs. This TCR derives from a woman aged 30 to 39 in good health and CMV-seronegative.

DNA for the CDR3: TGTGCCAGCAGAAGGACAGGCGGAGCTAACTATGGCTACACCTTC. Translating gives CASRRTGGANYGYTF. The genes are TRBV6-5 and TRBJ1-2; 7 bases match TRBD1. The trim removed 6 bases at V and 0 bases at J, leaving 7 bases unmatched. This CDR3 region has 15 residues. The V gene's germline CDR1 is MNHEY and CDR2 SVGAGI.